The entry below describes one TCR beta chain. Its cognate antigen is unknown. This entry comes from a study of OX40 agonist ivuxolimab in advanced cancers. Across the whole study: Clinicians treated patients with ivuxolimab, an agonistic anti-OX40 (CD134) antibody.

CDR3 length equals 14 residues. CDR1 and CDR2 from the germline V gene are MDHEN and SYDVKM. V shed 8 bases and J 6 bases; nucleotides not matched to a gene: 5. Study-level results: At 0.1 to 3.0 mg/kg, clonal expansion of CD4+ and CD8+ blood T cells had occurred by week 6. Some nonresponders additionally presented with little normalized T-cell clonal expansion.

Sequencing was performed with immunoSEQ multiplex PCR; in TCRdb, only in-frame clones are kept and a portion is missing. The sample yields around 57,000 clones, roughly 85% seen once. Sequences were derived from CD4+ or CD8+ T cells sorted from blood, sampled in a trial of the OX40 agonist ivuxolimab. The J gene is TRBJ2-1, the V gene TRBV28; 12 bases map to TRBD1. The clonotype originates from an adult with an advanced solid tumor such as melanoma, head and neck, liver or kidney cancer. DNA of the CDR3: TGTGCCAGCGGGGGACAGGGGGCGCGCAATGAGCAGTTCTTC. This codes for CASGGQGARNEQFF. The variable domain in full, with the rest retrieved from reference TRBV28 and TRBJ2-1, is DVKVTQSSRYLVKRTGEKVFLECVQDMDHENMFWYRQDPGLGLRLIYFSYDVKMKEKGDIPEGYSVSREKKERFSLILESASTNQTSMYLCASGGQGARNEQFFGPGTRLTVL.